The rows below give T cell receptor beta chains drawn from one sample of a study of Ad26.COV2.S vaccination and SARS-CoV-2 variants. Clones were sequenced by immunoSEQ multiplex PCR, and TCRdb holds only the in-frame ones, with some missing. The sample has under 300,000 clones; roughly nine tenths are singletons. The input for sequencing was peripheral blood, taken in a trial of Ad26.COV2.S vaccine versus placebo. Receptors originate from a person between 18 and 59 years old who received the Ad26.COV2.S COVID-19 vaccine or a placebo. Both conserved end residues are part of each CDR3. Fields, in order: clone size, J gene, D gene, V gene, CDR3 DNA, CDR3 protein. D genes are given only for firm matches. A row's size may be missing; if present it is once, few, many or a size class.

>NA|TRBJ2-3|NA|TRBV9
TGTGCCAGCAGCGTAGCTAGTGGGACAGATACGCAGTATTTT
CASSVASGTDTQYF
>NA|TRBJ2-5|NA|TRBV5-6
TGTGCCAGCAGCTCCCAGGTCCAAGAGACCCAGTACTTC
CASSSQVQETQYF
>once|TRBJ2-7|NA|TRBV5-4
TGTGCCAGCAGCTTGATTGGGGCCCAAGCCTACGAGCAGTACTTC
CASSLIGAQAYEQYF
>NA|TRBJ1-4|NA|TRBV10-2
TGCGCCAGCAGTGCGGGACTGAATAATGAAAAACTGTTTTTT
CASSAGLNNEKLFF
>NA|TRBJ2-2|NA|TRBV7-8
TGTGCCAGCAACACAGGGAACACCGGGGAGCTGTTTTTT
CASNTGNTGELFF
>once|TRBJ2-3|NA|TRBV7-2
TGTGCCAGCAGCTTAGCGATCGGGGCTCCCACAGATACGCAGTATTTT
CASSLAIGAPTDTQYF
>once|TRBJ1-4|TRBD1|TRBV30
TGTGCCTGGAAAGGGAGGGGCACGGGACAGGGAAGTGAAAAACTGTTTTTT
CAWKGRGTGQGSEKLFF
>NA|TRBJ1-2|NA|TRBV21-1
TGTGCTAGCAGCTCTCCCGGACACAAGGGGGACTATGGCTACACCTTC
CASSSPGHKGDYGYTF
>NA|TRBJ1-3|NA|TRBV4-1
TGCGCCAGCAGCTCGCACGCGAACGAGGGTCAAAGGGGTAACACCATATATTTT
CASSSHANEGQRGNTIYF
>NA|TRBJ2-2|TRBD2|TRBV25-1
TGTGCCAGCAGCCGCCGAATGGCGGGGGATAACACCGGGGAGCTGTTTTTT
CASSRRMAGDNTGELFF
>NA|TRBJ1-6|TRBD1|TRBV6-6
TGTGCCAGCAGTTACTCGACAGGGAGACCGAATTCACCCCTCCACTTT
CASSYSTGRPNSPLHF
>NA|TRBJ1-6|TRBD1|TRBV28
TGTGCCAGCAGTTCATCCGGGACAGGGGAATATCCCCTCCACTTT
CASSSSGTGEYPLHF